This TCR beta chain derives from a study of T cell responses to AZD1222 COVID-19 vaccine. CDR3 length: 13 residues. V lost 4 bases to trimming and J lost 0 bases, with 7 bases between them. CDR1 is GTSNPN, CDR2 SVGIG, per germline (reference sequence). Using immunoSEQ multiplex PCR, the repertoire was profiled, and TCRdb retains in-frame clones only, with some absent. The table has 84,000 or so clones, roughly 85% seen once. The rearrangement uses TRBV30 and TRBJ1-3; D ambiguous. The sample was peripheral blood, taken on day 0 of AZD1222 vaccination. This clonotype was sampled from an adult in good health. The CDR3 here is CAWTVISGNTIYF. CDR3 nucleotides: TGTGCCTGGACGGTGATCTCTGGAAACACCATATATTTT.